A single sample gave rise to the 16 T cell receptor beta chains below, sequenced in a study of graft-versus-host responses after intestinal transplantation. Their specific antigens are unknown. TCRdb keeps only in-frame clones here, not all; method: immunoSEQ multiplex PCR. The data contain 25,000 to 30,000 clones, 82% of them singletons. This specimen was unstimulated CD4+ T cells sorted from spleen or lymph node cells, taken before intestinal transplant. All receptors come from a human donor who received an intestinal transplant.

The V gene is TRBV5-1, the J gene TRBJ1-3; no firm D call. CDR1 is SGHRS, CDR2 YFSETQ, per germline. The CDR3 extends over 14 amino acids. V gave up 0 bases and J gave up 0 bases, with 4 bases separating them. The CDR3 spells CASSLDGSGNTIYF. CDR3 nucleotide sequence: TGCGCCAGCAGCTTGGACGGCTCTGGAAACACCATATATTTT.

J is TRBJ2-7 and V is TRBV19; TRBD2 agrees at 7 bases. V was pared by 8 bases and J by 2 bases, with 6 bases of the junction left unmatched. This CDR3 region has 13 residues. CDR1 and CDR2 (germline): LNHDA, SQIVND (reference sequence). This CDR3 reads CASSEGRAYEQYF. The CDR3, as DNA: TGTGCCAGTTCTGAAGGGAGGGCCTACGAGCAGTACTTC.

The chain recombines TRBV5-1 with TRBJ2-5, with a weak D call TRBD2 (5 bases). The DNA matches TRBJ2-7 better at its end, which makes the J call doubtful. Germline V gene lookup returns CDR1 SGHRS and CDR2 YFSETQ. The CDR3 is 14 residues long. CDR3 region: CASSLASGKYEQYF. Written as DNA, the CDR3 is TGCGCCAGCAGCCTCGCATCGGGGAAATACGAGCAGTACTTC.

This clone came up a few times. This chain's CDR3 is CASKGTSSQTQYF. The DNA for the CDR3 is TGTGCCAGCAAAGGGACTAGCAGTCAGACCCAGTACTTC. The chain is built from TRBV2 and TRBJ2-5; 9 positions agree with TRBD2. The trim removed 7 bases at V and 6 bases at J, leaving 6 bases unmatched. Looked up from germline, CDR1 is SNHLY and CDR2 is FYNNEI. The CDR3 contains 13 residues.

The CDR3 loop is CASMFRGKNEQYF. CDR3 DNA: TGTGCCAGCATGTTCAGGGGGAAGAACGAGCAGTACTTC. J is TRBJ2-7 and V is TRBV2; 7 bases align to TRBD1. V was clipped by 7 bases and J by 5 bases; unmatched bases: 8. Per the germline V gene, CDR1 is SNHLY and CDR2 is FYNNEI. The CDR3 consists of 13 residues.

The rearrangement uses TRBV2 and TRBJ2-7, with 9 bases matching TRBD1. V lost 2 bases, J lost 2 bases, and 4 bases stayed unmatched. This CDR3 is 15 amino acids long. The germline V gene encodes CDR1 SNHLY and CDR2 FYNNEI. The CDR3 DNA reads as TGTGCCAGCAGTGAAAACAGGGGGCATGCCTACGAGCAGTACTTC. Protein sequence: CASSENRGHAYEQYF. The full variable domain, rest sourced from reference TRBV2 and TRBJ2-7, is EPEVTQTPSHQVTQMGQEVILRCVPISNHLYFYWYRQILGQKVEFLVSFYNNEISEKSEIFDDQFSVERPDGSNFTLKIRSTKLEDSAMYFCASSENRGHAYEQYFGPGTRLTVT.

The chain carries TRBV11-1 and TRBJ1-1; 7 bases match TRBD1. The CDR3 contains 16 residues. The V segment lost 2 bases and the J segment 1 base; nucleotides outside the gene matches: 7. CDR1 and CDR2 (germline): SGHAT, FQDESV (reference sequence). CDR3 sequence reads: CASSLITGVKNTEAFF. The DNA of the CDR3 is TGTGCCAGCAGCTTAATCACAGGGGTCAAGAACACTGAAGCTTTCTTT.

The rearrangement links TRBV19 to TRBJ1-1, with D possibly matching TRBD1 (6 bases). Per germline, CDR1 LNHDA and CDR2 SQIVND (reference sequence). V was pared by 8 bases and J by 1 base, with 11 bases between. This CDR3 region has 13 residues. The CDR3 reads CASGKQGNTEAFF. The CDR3 nucleotides are TGTGCCAGTGGGAAACAGGGGAACACTGAAGCTTTCTTT.

This chain uses TRBV19 with TRBJ1-2; D is undetermined. Trimming removed 9 bases at V and 0 bases at J, with 14 bases between. CDR1 is LNHDA, CDR2 SQIVND, per germline (reference sequence). CDR3 length: 14 residues. CDR3 nucleotide sequence: TGTGCCAGCGGAGCAGGAAGCACTAACTATGGCTACACCTTC. Protein product: CASGAGSTNYGYTF.

V gene TRBV7-8 combines with J gene TRBJ2-1, with 12 bases aligning to TRBD1. Germline V gene sequence: CDR1 SGHVS, CDR2 FQNEAQ. The CDR3 totals 15 residues. V lost 5 bases and J lost 7; bases outside the gene matches: 6. The CDR3 here is CASSPPGQGANEQFF. CDR3 nucleotide sequence: TGTGCCAGCAGCCCTCCGGGACAGGGGGCTAATGAGCAGTTCTTC.

The V call is TRBV4-1, the J call TRBJ1-5; maybe TRBD1 (5 bases). This CDR3 region has 16 residues. V dropped 2 bases and J dropped 2 bases, with 13 bases sitting between them. Germline CDR1 MGHRA, CDR2 YSYEKL. CDR3 in amino acids: CASSQIIGGGNQPQHF. CDR3 DNA sequence: TGCGCCAGCAGCCAAATTATCGGGGGGGGCAATCAGCCCCAGCATTTT.

The rearrangement uses TRBV2 and TRBJ2-5; perhaps TRBD2 as D (7 bases). Germline CDR1 SNHLY, CDR2 FYNNEI. There are 16 residues in the CDR3. V lost 8 bases and J lost 0, with 19 bases in between. As DNA, the CDR3 is TGTGCCAGCTTAGGGGGGGGTTTCCTGGACCAAGAGACCCAGTACTTC. Its translation: CASLGGGFLDQETQYF.

Only one count was recorded for this clone. V and J are TRBV19 and TRBJ1-2; TRBD1 matches 8 bases. There are 16 residues in the CDR3. CDR1 LNHDA and CDR2 SQIVND come from the germline V gene (reference sequence). The trim removed 5 bases at V and 4 bases at J, leaving 12 bases unmatched. For the CDR3, the DNA is TGTGCCAGTAGTCCTGTCCCAGGGGGCCACGGCTATGGCTACACCTTC. Residues: CASSPVPGGHGYGYTF.

The V call is TRBV5-6, the J call TRBJ1-2, with D possibly matching TRBD1 (5 bases). The length of the CDR3 is 13 residues. CDR1 SGHDT and CDR2 YYEEEE come from the germline V gene. Trimming took 6 bases from V and 5 from J, leaving 14 bases between them. CDR3 residues: CASIPAGSYGYTF. CDR3 coding DNA: TGTGCCAGCATACCCGCAGGGTCATATGGCTACACCTTC.

The chain links TRBV21-1 to TRBJ2-7; TRBD1, the D gene given by the table, was not confirmed from the DNA. TRBV21-1 counts as a pseudogene. The CDR3 length is 15 residues. The CDR3 sequence: CASSPGQGIDYEQYF. The CDR3 DNA follows: TGTGCCAGCAGCCCGGGACAGGGGATTGACTACGAGCAGTACTTC.

The chain uses TRBV28 and TRBJ1-6, with TRBD1 identical over 9 bases. J was trimmed by 8 bases and V by 4 bases; bases with no gene match: 6. CDR3 length equals 15 residues. From germline, CDR1 is MDHEN and CDR2 SYDVKM. CDR3 nucleotide sequence: TGTGCCAGCAGTTATTCGGGGACAGGGCATTCACCCCTCCACTTT. It encodes CASSYSGTGHSPLHF.